This passage covers 18 T cell receptor beta chains from one sample sequenced in a study of CD8 T cells in Susac syndrome. An amount of RNA that ranged from about 0.45 to 1 ug was reverse transcribed with random hexamers. TCRdb independently ran MiXCR on the immunoSEQ multiplex PCR reads; one entry per CDR3 protein. The data show 75,000 to 95,000 distinct CDR3 sequences, about 95% seen once. The sample taken for sequencing was CD8+ T cells from PBMCs. These receptor sequences come from a human donor with Susac syndrome.

This rearrangement joins TRBV13 to TRBJ2-7; D call uncertain. The CDR3 is made up of 12 amino acids. Per germline, CDR1 PRHDT and CDR2 FYEKMQ (reference sequence). Trimming stripped 1 base from V and 5 bases from J, with 6 bases between. In nucleotides, the CDR3 is TGTGCCAGCAGCTTAGTGAGGAACGAGCAGTACTTC. Its protein is CASSLVRNEQYF. Drawing the rest from reference TRBV13 and TRBJ2-7, the complete variable domain is AAGVIQSPRHLIKEKRETATLKCYPIPRHDTVYWYQQGPGQDPQFLISFYEKMQSDKGSIPDRFSAQQFSDYHSELNMSSLELGDSALYFCASSLVRNEQYFGPGTRLTVT.

The chain recombines TRBV4-3 with TRBJ2-7; possibly TRBD1 for D (6 bases). The germline V gene encodes CDR1 LGHNA and CDR2 YSLEER. The V gene lost 1 base and the J gene lost 6 bases, with 13 bases spanning the gap. The CDR3 length is 14 residues. The CDR3 sequence: CASSQVNREGEQYF. The CDR3 DNA reads TGCGCCAGCAGCCAAGTGAACAGGGAAGGCGAGCAGTACTTC.

This clonotype has a single count. The chain employs TRBV9 and TRBJ2-4, with 7 bases aligning to TRBD1. The ends lost 4 bases at V and 4 bases at J; junction bases unmatched: 8. CDR1 and CDR2 from the germline V gene are SGDLS and YYNGEE. The CDR3 sequence is 15 residues long. The CDR3 coding sequence is TGTGCCAGCAGCCCATGGACAGGAGCTAAAAACATTCAGTACTTC. Its protein is CASSPWTGAKNIQYF.

This clonotype was observed once. The rearrangement joins TRBV13 to TRBJ2-1; D is possibly TRBD2 (6 bases). CDR1 and CDR2 from the germline V gene are PRHDT and FYEKMQ (reference sequence). The CDR3 loop spans 16 amino acids. Trimming pared 5 bases from V and 7 bases from J, leaving 21 bases between. Here the CDR3 DNA reads TGTGCCAGCAGCCTACTGTGGGGGGACGAGACTAATGAGCAGTTCTTC. Translation: CASSLLWGDETNEQFF.

The chain recombines TRBV20-1 with TRBJ2-5; 7 nucleotides line up with TRBD2. V gave up 5 bases and J gave up 1 base; unmatched junction bases: 4. Germline loops: CDR1 DFQATT, CDR2 SNEGSKA (reference sequence). The CDR3 spans 13 residues. CDR3 sequence: CSAAGLVQETQYF. CDR3 in DNA: TGCAGTGCTGCTGGACTAGTCCAAGAGACCCAGTACTTC.

The rearrangement links TRBV6-5 to TRBJ1-5; 10 bases are shared with TRBD1. Germline CDR1 MNHEY, CDR2 SVGAGI. V trimming: 5 bases; J trimming: 7 bases; junction bases outside the gene matches: 5. The CDR3 runs 14 residues. CDR3 loop: CASSKGQGNQPQHF. The CDR3 DNA sequence: TGTGCCAGCAGTAAGGGACAGGGGAACCAGCCCCAGCATTTT.

V and J are TRBV2 and TRBJ1-3; no firm D call. Germline V CDR1 and CDR2: SNHLY, FYNNEI. The CDR3 spans 17 residues. V lost 4 bases, J lost 0 bases, and 16 bases lay in between. CDR3 in DNA: TGTGCCAGCAGTGGGGTGACGGTTGTACTCTCTGGAAACACCATATATTTT. Residues: CASSGVTVVLSGNTIYF.

The gene calls are TRBV6-5 and TRBJ1-1, with TRBD1 matching over 7 bases. Germline loops: CDR1 MNHEY, CDR2 SVGAGI. This CDR3 has 14 amino acids. With 6 bases clipped from V and 5 bases from J, the junction kept 9 bases outside the gene matches. For the CDR3, the DNA is TGTGCCAGCAGCCCGCCGGGACAGAGGACTGAAGCTTTCTTT. Its translation is CASSPPGQRTEAFF.

CDR3 bases: TGTGCCAGCAGCGGCACAAGCTCCTATAATTCACCCCTCCACTTT. Its protein is CASSGTSSYNSPLHF. V is TRBV9 and J is TRBJ1-6, with no clear D. This CDR3 has 15 amino acids. Per the germline V gene, CDR1 is SGDLS and CDR2 is YYNGEE. Trimming took 3 bases from V and 0 from J, leaving 7 bases between them.

This clonotype appeared once. The chain's CDR3 is CSVTGSLNTEAFF. The CDR3, as DNA: TGCAGCGTGACAGGGTCCCTGAACACTGAAGCTTTCTTT. The chain couples TRBV29-1 to TRBJ1-1, with TRBD1 identical over 7 bases. After removal of 6 bases from V and 0 bases from J, the junction contained 4 bases not matched to a gene. In germline, CDR1 is SQVTM, CDR2 ANQGSEA. The CDR3 spans 13 residues. The whole variable domain, remainder taken from reference TRBV29-1 and TRBJ1-1, is SAVISQKPSRDICQRGTSLTIQCQVDSQVTMMFWYRQQPGQSLTLIATANQGSEATYESGFVIDKFPISRPNLTFSTLTVSNMSPEDSSIYLCSVTGSLNTEAFFGQGTRLTVV.

The chain is built from TRBV7-2 and TRBJ2-5; 11 positions match TRBD1. The V gene end was trimmed by 1 base and the J gene end by 5 bases; junction bases not matched to a gene: 3. This CDR3 contains 15 residues. Per germline, CDR1 SGHTA and CDR2 FQGNSA. In nucleotides, the CDR3 is TGTGCCAGCAGCTTAGTCGGACAGGGGGCCGAGACCCAGTACTTC. Translating gives CASSLVGQGAETQYF.

The chain is built from TRBV4-1 and TRBJ2-4; D remains ambiguous. Germline V gene lookup returns CDR1 MGHRA and CDR2 YSYEKL. The V end lost 1 base, the J end lost 1 base, and 8 bases lay between the germline ends. The CDR3 sequence is 15 residues long. CDR3 region: CASSQVALAKNIQYF. The DNA of the CDR3 is TGCGCCAGCAGCCAAGTAGCCCTGGCCAAAAACATTCAGTACTTC.

The chain uses TRBV11-2 and TRBJ2-4; D is possibly TRBD2 (5 bases). Between the trimmed V and J ends, which lost 5 bases and 6 bases, there was a span of 14 bases. This CDR3 contains 14 residues. The germline V gene encodes CDR1 SGHAT and CDR2 FQNNGV. The CDR3 region has the DNA TGTGCCAGCAGCCCCTGGGAGTCAGGAAACATTCAGTACTTC. It translates to CASSPWESGNIQYF. Together with reference TRBV11-2 and TRBJ2-4, the CDR3 gives the full variable domain: EAGVAQSPRYKIIEKRQSVAFWCNPISGHATLYWYQQILGQGPKLLIQFQNNGVVDDSQLPKDRFSAERLKGVDSTLKIQPAKLEDSAVYLCASSPWESGNIQYFGAGTRLSVL.

The chain recombines TRBV20-1 with TRBJ1-1; D is unresolved. Germline V CDR1 and CDR2: DFQATT, SNEGSKA (reference sequence). The CDR3 runs to 11 residues. The V gene lost 0 bases and the J gene lost 6 bases, with 5 bases spanning the gap. Written as DNA, the CDR3 is TGCAGTGCTAGAGATGCGGCTGAAGCTTTCTTT. Its translation is CSARDAAEAFF.

The table lists this clonotype with a count of one. The rearrangement joins TRBV20-1 to TRBJ2-7; a possible D gene is TRBD2 (5 bases). Germline-derived CDR1 and CDR2 are DFQATT and SNEGSKA (reference sequence). The CDR3 runs to 15 residues. The ends were cut back, 0 bases at V and 0 bases at J, with 12 bases in the middle. DNA of the CDR3: TGCAGTGCTAGAGATTTAGCGCAGGCCTCCTACGAGCAGTACTTC. Translating it yields CSARDLAQASYEQYF.

V usage is TRBV30 and J usage is TRBJ2-5, with D perhaps TRBD2 (6 bases). Germline-derived CDR1 and CDR2 are GTSNPN and SVGIG (reference sequence). Deletions cut 3 bases from V and 7 bases from J, with 15 bases between. The CDR3 loop spans 13 amino acids. The CDR3 sequence is CAWRDVGGLTQYF. The CDR3 DNA reads as TGTGCCTGGAGAGACGTCGGGGGACTGACCCAGTACTTC.

The chain has TRBV5-1 and TRBJ2-1; 11 positions agree with TRBD2. The CDR3 contains 15 residues. The V segment lost 6 bases and the J segment 8 bases; nucleotides outside the gene matches: 10. Germline CDR1 and CDR2: SGHRS and YFSETQ. Written as DNA, the CDR3 is TGCGCCAGCACCCTACTAGCGGGGGAGGGCGATGAGCAGTTCTTC. Amino acid sequence: CASTLLAGEGDEQFF. Full variable domain (remainder filled in from reference TRBV5-1 and TRBJ2-1): KAGVTQTPRYLIKTRGQQVTLSCSPISGHRSVSWYQQTPGQGLQFLFEYFSETQRNKGNFPGRFSGRQFSNSRSEMNVSTLELGDSALYLCASTLLAGEGDEQFFGPGTRLTVL.

The chain links TRBV19 to TRBJ1-5; TRBD1 might be the D (5 bases). V was trimmed by 7 bases and J by 5 bases, leaving 15 bases between them. Germline CDR1 reads LNHDA; CDR2 reads SQIVND (reference sequence). The length of the CDR3 is 14 residues. CDR3 DNA: TGTGCCAGTACCGACCACAGGCCCGATCAGCCCCAGCATTTT. Translating gives CASTDHRPDQPQHF.